This passage covers 24 T cell receptor beta chains from one sample sequenced in a study of long-term antiretroviral therapy in people with HIV. The libraries were made with immunoSEQ v3.0 at survey level. Using immunoSEQ multiplex PCR, the repertoire was profiled, and TCRdb retains in-frame clones only, with some absent. Here the sample spans tens of thousands of clones, about 86% being singletons. The sample in question was unsorted PBMCs, obtained 0.1 years before starting antiretroviral therapy. The source of these receptors is a man in his forties or fifties with HIV.

V and J are TRBV27 and TRBJ2-7; TRBD1 matches at 9 bases. The germline CDR1 and CDR2 sequences are MNHEY and SMNVEV (reference sequence). The CDR3 spans 15 residues. The CDR3 DNA reads TGTGCTGTCGCACGTATCGGGACAGGGAGGTACGAGCAGTACTTC. It specifies CAVARIGTGRYEQYF.

The rearrangement joins TRBV4-1 to TRBJ1-1; 8 bases are a match to TRBD1. Germline lookup yields CDR1 MGHRA and CDR2 YSYEKL. The CDR3 has 16 amino acids. Unmatched junction bases numbered 8, after V lost 4 bases and J lost 1 base. The CDR3 reads CASSPGTGGGNTEAFF. DNA of the CDR3: TGCGCCAGCAGCCCAGGGACAGGAGGGGGGAACACTGAAGCTTTCTTT.

This chain's CDR3 is CASSEEGTGAYSPLHF. As DNA, the CDR3 is TGTGCCAGCAGTGAAGAGGGGACAGGGGCCTATTCACCCCTCCACTTT. The gene calls are TRBV6-1 and TRBJ1-6; the match to TRBD1 covers 10 bases. The germline V gene has CDR1 MNHNS and CDR2 SASEGT. This CDR3 has 16 residues. Losses at the gene ends were 1 base for V and 8 bases for J; bases not matched to a gene: 5.

The DNA of the CDR3 is TGCACCAGCAGCCCCTTGGGACTAGCGGGGAACACAGATACGCAGTATTTT. This translates into CTSSPLGLAGNTDTQYF. The rearrangement joins TRBV1 to TRBJ2-3; the table assigns TRBD2, which was not confirmed against the DNA. TRBV1 is shown as a pseudogene. This CDR3 has 17 residues.

The V call is TRBV14, the J call TRBJ2-3, with D possibly being TRBD1 (5 bases). CDR1 and CDR2 (germline): SGHDN, FVKESK. The CDR3 is made up of 15 amino acids. Trimming took 4 bases from V and 1 from J, leaving 12 bases between them. The CDR3 DNA follows: TGTGCCAGCAGCCCGACAGTTGTTCGCACAGATACGCAGTATTTT. This translates into CASSPTVVRTDTQYF.

CDR3 region: CASSHLAGTGEQFF. CDR3 in DNA: TGTGCCAGCAGCCATCTAGCGGGTACTGGGGAGCAGTTCTTC. V gene TRBV14 combines with J gene TRBJ2-1, with 8 bases aligning to TRBD2. Germline CDR1 reads SGHDN; CDR2 reads FVKESK. This CDR3 is 14 amino acids long. J lost 10 bases, V lost 3 bases, and 8 bases had no gene match.

The chain recombines TRBV9 with TRBJ2-2, with no clear D. The V end was cut by 4 bases, the J end by 6 bases, with 16 bases between. The germline V gene has CDR1 SGDLS and CDR2 YYNGEE. The CDR3 is made up of 15 amino acids. CDR3 sequence reads: CASSPLGSLAGELFF. The CDR3 DNA follows: TGTGCCAGCAGCCCCTTGGGATCCCTGGCCGGGGAGCTGTTTTTT.

The rearrangement links TRBV9 to TRBJ2-5; 8 nucleotides agree with TRBD1. The CDR3 is made up of 15 amino acids. V shed 2 bases and J 7 bases; nucleotides not matched to a gene: 10. Germline lookup yields CDR1 SGDLS and CDR2 YYNGEE. The CDR3 sequence: CASSVGTGPEGTQYF. The CDR3 DNA is TGTGCCAGCAGCGTTGGGACAGGTCCCGAAGGGACCCAGTACTTC.

This chain uses TRBV5-1 with TRBJ2-7; possible D gene TRBD1, 6 bases. V was pared by 1 base and J by 3 bases, with 8 bases between. The germline V gene encodes CDR1 SGHRS and CDR2 YFSETQ. The CDR3 has 13 amino acids. The chain's CDR3 is CASSLTGFYEQYF. In DNA form, the CDR3 reads TGCGCCAGCAGCTTGACAGGGTTCTACGAGCAGTACTTC.

J is TRBJ1-5 and V is TRBV19; 10 bases match TRBD1. This CDR3 is 15 amino acids long. CDR1 is LNHDA and CDR2 is SQIVND in the germline V gene (reference sequence). V lost 2 bases, J lost 4 bases, and 2 bases stayed unmatched. This chain's CDR3 is CASSIWTGGNQPQHF. CDR3 DNA sequence: TGTGCCAGTAGTATATGGACAGGGGGAAATCAGCCCCAGCATTTT.

This chain uses TRBV29-1 with TRBJ2-7; TRBD2 matches at 9 bases. The CDR3 totals 15 residues. The V segment lost 1 base and the J segment 1 base; nucleotides outside the gene matches: 5. Germline loops: CDR1 SQVTM, CDR2 ANQGSEA. In DNA form, the CDR3 reads TGCAGCGTTGAAGGGCCCAGCGGGGGGTCCTACGAGCAGTACTTC. It translates to CSVEGPSGGSYEQYF.

The chain carries TRBV28 and TRBJ2-7; perhaps TRBD2 as D (6 bases). The CDR3 is 14 amino acids. Germline CDR1 reads MDHEN; CDR2 reads SYDVKM. V was pared by 4 bases and J by 3 bases, with 13 bases between. CDR3 bases: TGTGCCAGCAGTTCCGCGGGACGTAGCTACGAGCAGTACTTC. It encodes CASSSAGRSYEQYF. Looking up the rest from reference TRBV28 and TRBJ2-7 gives the full variable domain: DVKVTQSSRYLVKRTGEKVFLECVQDMDHENMFWYRQDPGLGLRLIYFSYDVKMKEKGDIPEGYSVSREKKERFSLILESASTNQTSMYLCASSSAGRSYEQYFGPGTRLTVT.

This clone was seen only once. The rearrangement links TRBV11-3 to TRBJ2-1; unclear D gene. Germline loops: CDR1 SGHNT, CDR2 YENEEA. CDR3 length: 15 residues. The ends were cut back, 4 bases at V and 0 bases at J, with 10 bases in the middle. CDR3 loop: CASSWAVSSYNEQFF. CDR3 sequence (DNA): TGTGCCAGCAGCTGGGCTGTTAGCTCCTACAATGAGCAGTTCTTC.

The chain carries TRBV27 and TRBJ2-2; D may be TRBD1 (6 bases). The CDR3 is 14 residues long. V gave up 1 base and J gave up 3 bases, with 6 bases separating them. CDR1 is MNHEY and CDR2 is SMNVEV in the germline V gene (reference sequence). CDR3 in DNA: TGTGCCAGCAGTTTATACAGGGACACCGGGGAGCTGTTTTTT. Amino acid sequence: CASSLYRDTGELFF.

The gene calls are TRBV10-2 and TRBJ1-3; 12 positions agree with TRBD1. The CDR3 is made up of 15 amino acids. Looked up from germline, CDR1 is WSHSY and CDR2 is SAAADI. J was trimmed by 3 bases and V by 4 bases; bases with no gene match: 1. DNA of the CDR3: TGCGCCAGCAGTGGGGACAGGGGGCTTGGAAACACCATATATTTT. Translation: CASSGDRGLGNTIYF.

The gene calls are TRBV5-4 and TRBJ2-7, with D hard to call. This CDR3 has 12 residues. Germline-derived CDR1 and CDR2 are SGHNT and YYREEE (reference sequence). Trimming took off 0 bases at V and 6 bases at J, with 7 bases between the two ends. The CDR3 sequence: CASSLGTTEQYF. The CDR3 nucleotides are TGTGCCAGCAGCTTGGGGACCACCGAGCAGTACTTC. Full variable domain (rest looked up from reference TRBV5-4 and TRBJ2-7): ETGVTQSPTHLIKTRGQQVTLRCSSQSGHNTVSWYQQALGQGPQFIFQYYREEENGRGNFPPRFSGLQFPNYSSELNVNALELDDSALYLCASSLGTTEQYFGPGTRLTVT.

The chain joins TRBV9 to TRBJ2-7, with D possibly TRBD2 on 6 matching bases. V was cut by 3 bases and J by 3 bases, with 13 bases left in between. Germline CDR1 is SGDLS and CDR2 is YYNGEE. This CDR3 is built from 14 residues. The CDR3 loop reads CASSGSGTGYEQYF. Written as DNA, the CDR3 is TGTGCCAGCAGCGGTTCCGGGACTGGCTACGAGCAGTACTTC. Combining the CDR3 with reference TRBV9 and TRBJ2-7 gives the whole variable domain DSGVTQTPKHLITATGQRVTLRCSPRSGDLSVYWYQQSLDQGLQFLIQYYNGEERAKGNILERFSAQQFPDLHSELNLSSLELGDSALYFCASSGSGTGYEQYFGPGTRLTVT.

The rearrangement joins TRBV6-5 to TRBJ1-2; 12 bases map to TRBD1. V gave up 6 bases and J gave up 8 bases; unmatched junction bases: 4. The germline V gene has CDR1 MNHEY and CDR2 SVGAGI. The CDR3 loop spans 13 amino acids. The chain's CDR3 is CASRGTGGLGYTF. Here the CDR3 DNA reads TGTGCCAGCAGGGGGACAGGGGGCTTAGGCTACACCTTC.

The V call is TRBV5-1, the J call TRBJ2-2, with 8 bases aligning to TRBD2. Germline V gene sequence: CDR1 SGHRS, CDR2 YFSETQ. V was clipped by 4 bases and J by 5 bases; unmatched bases: 7. The CDR3 runs 15 residues. CDR3 DNA sequence: TGCGCCAGCAGCGACGGGGGGGGAAGGACCGGGGAGCTGTTTTTT. Translation: CASSDGGGRTGELFF.

The chain has TRBV28 and TRBJ2-7; D tentatively reads TRBD1 or TRBD2 (5 bases each). Germline values: CDR1 MDHEN, CDR2 SYDVKM. This CDR3 region has 16 residues. V was clipped by 7 bases and J by 2 bases, with 21 bases between them. The CDR3 here is CASTYLRGPLPYEQYF. CDR3 in DNA: TGTGCCAGCACTTACCTGAGGGGTCCCCTTCCCTACGAGCAGTACTTC.

This clone came up once. The DNA for the CDR3 is TGCGCCAGCAGCTTGGGGGCAGGGAGGGATGGCTACACCTTC. This gives the protein CASSLGAGRDGYTF. The chain uses TRBV5-1 and TRBJ1-2; weak D call: TRBD1 (5 bases). Germline V gene data show CDR1 as SGHRS and CDR2 as YFSETQ. The CDR3 is 14 amino acids. Trimming cost V 0 bases and J 6 bases, with 12 bases left between them.

This clone has only one observation. The junction departs from the called germline gene at one end, perhaps through a read error. V gene TRBV5-4 combines with J gene TRBJ1-3; D unclear. The CDR3 runs to 12 residues. Germline CDR1 and CDR2: SGHNT and YYREEE (reference sequence). The CDR3 protein is CASSYSSAGKEF. The CDR3 nucleotides are TGTGCCAGCAGCTACTCCTCAGCAGGAAAGGAATTT.

This chain joins TRBV11-2 and TRBJ2-1; TRBD2 aligns across 8 bases. V shed 4 bases and J 4 bases; nucleotides not matched to a gene: 6. The CDR3 totals 15 residues. The V gene's germline CDR1 is SGHAT and CDR2 FQNNGV. The CDR3 DNA reads TGTGCCAGCAGCTCCAAGCGGGAGAGGTACAATGAGCAGTTCTTC. As protein: CASSSKRERYNEQFF.

The V gene is TRBV6-5, the J gene TRBJ2-7; D gene unclear. V was shortened by 0 bases and J by 7 bases, with 7 bases between the two germline ends. The length of the CDR3 is 12 residues. Per germline, CDR1 MNHEY and CDR2 SVGAGI. Here the CDR3 DNA reads TGTGCCAGCAGTTACTCTCATGGGGAGCAGTACTTC. As protein: CASSYSHGEQYF.